These 18 T cell receptor beta chains originate from one sample sequenced in a study of T-cell reconstitution after alpha-beta-depleted transplantation in children. The authors prepared the TCRbeta library with unique molecular identifiers. TCRdb processed the PCR reads anew with MiXCR; each CDR3 protein has one entry. The sample lists about 980,000 distinct CDR3 sequences, about 26% occurring once. This specimen was PBMCs, mostly from graft donor cells, taken 360 days after TCRalphabeta/CD19-depleted stem cell transplant. The receptor source for this set is a boy under two years old who had a stem cell transplant for SCID, so the T cells may come from the graft donor.

In its sample, this clonotype was seen a few times. The chain employs TRBV11-2 and TRBJ2-3, with TRBD2 identical over 15 bases. The CDR3 covers 19 residues. The J segment lost 7 bases and the V segment lost 4 bases, leaving 15 bases of the junction unmatched. Looked up from germline, CDR1 is SGHAT and CDR2 is FQNNGV. The CDR3 coding sequence is TGTGCCAGCAGCTCCCCAACGCGGACTAGCGGGGGGGCCGGCCATACGCAGTATTTT. This encodes CASSSPTRTSGGAGHTQYF. Drawing the rest from reference TRBV11-2 and TRBJ2-3, the complete variable domain is EAGVAQSPRYKIIEKRQSVAFWCNPISGHATLYWYQQILGQGPKLLIQFQNNGVVDDSQLPKDRFSAERLKGVDSTLKIQPAKLEDSAVYLCASSSPTRTSGGAGHTQYFGPGTRLTVL.

This rearrangement joins TRBV9 to TRBJ1-2, with 12 bases that match TRBD1. The junction had 6 bases not matched to a gene; V was cut back by 2 bases and J by 7 bases. CDR3 length: 15 amino acids. Germline values: CDR1 SGDLS, CDR2 YYNGEE. CDR3 in DNA: TGTGCCAGCAGCGTCAGGGACAGGGGGCTTGGTGGCTACACCTTC. Its translation is CASSVRDRGLGGYTF.

There are many counts of this clonotype. Mismatch with germline at one junction end may stem from a read error. V usage is TRBV27 and J usage is TRBJ2-5; 7 positions agree with TRBD2. The germline gives CDR1 MNHEY, CDR2 SMNVEV (reference sequence). CDR3 length: 12 residues. In nucleotides, the CDR3 is TGTGCTAGCAGGGAGGGTGGAGAGACCCAGTACTTC. Translation: CASREGGETQYF.

This clonotype was counted only a few times. This chain connects TRBV12-3 or TRBV12-4 to TRBJ2-1, with TRBD1 matching over 9 bases. The CDR3 loop spans 16 amino acids. With 10 bases clipped from V and 4 bases from J, the junction kept 14 bases outside the gene matches. In DNA, the CDR3 is TGTGCCACCCGTCTAAACAGGGGGCTTGCGTACAATGAGCAGTTCTTC. Protein sequence: CATRLNRGLAYNEQFF.

V is TRBV5-5 and J is TRBJ2-7; 11 bases are shared with TRBD1. Germline CDR1 SGHKS, CDR2 YYEKEE (reference sequence). J was trimmed by 6 bases and V by 3 bases; bases with no gene match: 2. The length of the CDR3 is 13 residues. CDR3 in amino acids: CASSWTGGVEQYF. The CDR3 DNA reads TGTGCCAGCAGCTGGACAGGGGGCGTCGAGCAGTACTTC.

J is TRBJ1-5 and V is TRBV11-1; 11 bases align to TRBD1. The germline CDR1 and CDR2 sequences are SGHAT and FQDESV (reference sequence). The V gene end was trimmed by 1 base and the J gene end by 6 bases; junction bases not matched to a gene: 11. The CDR3 is made up of 18 amino acids. CDR3 sequence (DNA): TGTGCCAGCAGCTTAGTGCAGCGGGGACAGGGGGGCGTTCAGCCCCAGCATTTT. Amino acids: CASSLVQRGQGGVQPQHF.

This chain links TRBV6-5 with TRBJ2-7, with TRBD1 as a possible D gene (6 bases). This CDR3 spans 15 amino acids. Germline assignment: CDR1 MNHEY and CDR2 SVGAGI. The V and J ends lost 2 bases and 1 base respectively, with 12 bases between them. The CDR3 region has the DNA TGTGCCAGCAGTTACACCCTGGGACATTCCTACGAGCAGTACTTC. This codes for CASSYTLGHSYEQYF.

The chain recombines TRBV6-5 with TRBJ2-6; D possibly matches TRBD1 or TRBD2 (5 bases each). Trimming shortened V by 1 base and J by 2 bases, and 12 bases separated the two germline ends. The CDR3 length is 17 residues. CDR1 and CDR2 from the germline V gene are MNHEY and SVGAGI. CDR3 region: CASSYFSRGAGANVLTF. The CDR3 DNA follows: TGTGCCAGCAGTTACTTTTCTAGGGGAGCTGGGGCCAACGTCCTGACTTTC.

This clonotype was seen only a few times. The gene calls are TRBV18 and TRBJ2-2, with TRBD1 matching over 8 bases. The CDR3 covers 15 residues. CDR1 is KGHSH, CDR2 LQKENI, per germline. The V gene end was trimmed by 5 bases and the J gene end by 3 bases; junction bases not matched to a gene: 5. The CDR3 region has the DNA TGTGCCAGCTCAAACGGGACAGGCTACACCGGGGAGCTGTTTTTT. Translated, it gives CASSNGTGYTGELFF.

The sample holds a few counts of this clonotype. This chain connects TRBV18 to TRBJ2-3; possible D gene TRBD2, 5 bases. The V gene's germline CDR1 is KGHSH and CDR2 LQKENI. The CDR3 covers 13 residues. Trimming stripped 3 bases from V and 6 bases from J, with 10 bases between. The CDR3 loop is CASSPGRRDTQYF. The CDR3 DNA is TGTGCCAGCTCACCGGGCAGGAGGGATACGCAGTATTTT.

As to this clonotype: Its ends do not fully match the called genes, so a read error is possible. This sequence joins TRBV12-3 or TRBV12-4 and TRBJ2-4; 12 bases line up with TRBD2. There are 14 residues in the CDR3. CDR3 nucleotide sequence: TGTGCCAGCAGTCTAGCGGGGGGGAGGAACATTCAGTACTTC. It specifies CASSLAGGRNIQYF.

The V and J genes are TRBV12-3 or TRBV12-4 and TRBJ2-1; 7 bases align to TRBD1. CDR3 length: 15 amino acids. The V segment lost 3 bases and the J segment 10 bases; nucleotides outside the gene matches: 12. The CDR3: CASSFPITGAQEQFF. The CDR3 region has the DNA TGTGCCAGCAGTTTCCCTATTACAGGGGCCCAGGAGCAGTTCTTC.

This clonotype has only a few counts. This chain joins TRBV6-6 and TRBJ2-7; no clear D gene. The germline V gene has CDR1 MNHNY and CDR2 SVGAGI (reference sequence). The V gene lost 2 bases and the J gene lost 12 bases, with 14 bases spanning the gap. CDR3 size: 12 residues. The CDR3 region is CASSYPGFRLYF. CDR3 coding DNA: TGTGCCAGCAGTTACCCGGGCTTTCGCCTGTACTTC.

V is TRBV5-6 and J is TRBJ2-1; TRBD2 matches at 10 bases. The CDR3 sequence is 15 residues long. Looked up from germline, CDR1 is SGHDT and CDR2 is YYEEEE. With V trimmed by 1 base and J by 12 bases, 10 bases remained unmatched. The CDR3 DNA reads as TGTGCCAGCAGCTTGCGGTCTAGCGGGGGTGGTGTGCAGTTCTTC. Translation: CASSLRSSGGGVQFF.

The gene calls are TRBV4-1 and TRBJ2-3, with 7 bases matching TRBD2. The V gene's germline CDR1 is MGHRA and CDR2 YSYEKL. The CDR3 has 17 amino acids. The ends lost 4 bases at V and 4 bases at J; junction bases unmatched: 14. The CDR3 reads CASSPAQLAWLADTQYF. The CDR3 region has the DNA TGCGCCAGCAGCCCGGCGCAACTAGCGTGGCTTGCAGATACGCAGTATTTT.

This clonotype was detected a few times. The J gene is TRBJ1-3, the V gene TRBV28; D is possibly TRBD1 (5 bases). Per the germline V gene, CDR1 is MDHEN and CDR2 is SYDVKM. CDR3 size: 15 residues. V was trimmed by 5 bases and J by 0 bases, leaving 11 bases between them. The CDR3 coding sequence is TGTGCCAGCAGTCCATGGGGGAGCTCTGGAAACACCATATATTTT. Residues: CASSPWGSSGNTIYF.

The chain carries TRBV20-1 and TRBJ2-5; maybe TRBD2 (6 bases). V gave up 6 bases and J gave up 8 bases, with 13 bases separating them. This CDR3 has 11 amino acids. Per the germline V gene, CDR1 is DFQATT and CDR2 is SNEGSKA (reference sequence). The CDR3 spells CSARGTFTQYF. The CDR3 DNA sequence: TGCAGTGCCCGAGGGACTTTTACCCAGTACTTC.

This clonotype was counted only a few times. This sequence joins TRBV9 and TRBJ2-3; 9 nucleotides match TRBD1. Germline lookup yields CDR1 SGDLS and CDR2 YYNGEE. With V trimmed by 3 bases and J by 3 bases, 5 bases remained unmatched. The CDR3 contains 15 residues. The CDR3: CASSGPGQGTDTQYF. DNA for the CDR3: TGTGCCAGCAGCGGTCCGGGACAGGGAACAGATACGCAGTATTTT.